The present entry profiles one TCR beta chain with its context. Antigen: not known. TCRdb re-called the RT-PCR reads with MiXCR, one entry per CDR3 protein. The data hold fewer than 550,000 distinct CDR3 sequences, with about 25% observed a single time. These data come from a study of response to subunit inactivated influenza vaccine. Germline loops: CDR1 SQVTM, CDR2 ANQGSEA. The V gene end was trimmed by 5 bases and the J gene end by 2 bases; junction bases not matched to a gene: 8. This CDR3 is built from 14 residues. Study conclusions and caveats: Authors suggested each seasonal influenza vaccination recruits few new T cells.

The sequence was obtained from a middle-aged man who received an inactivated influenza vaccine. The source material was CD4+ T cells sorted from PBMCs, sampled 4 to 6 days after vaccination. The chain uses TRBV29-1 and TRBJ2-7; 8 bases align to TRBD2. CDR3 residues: CSVLTSGGTYEQYF. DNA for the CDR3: TGCAGCGTTCTTACTAGCGGTGGGACCTACGAGCAGTACTTC.